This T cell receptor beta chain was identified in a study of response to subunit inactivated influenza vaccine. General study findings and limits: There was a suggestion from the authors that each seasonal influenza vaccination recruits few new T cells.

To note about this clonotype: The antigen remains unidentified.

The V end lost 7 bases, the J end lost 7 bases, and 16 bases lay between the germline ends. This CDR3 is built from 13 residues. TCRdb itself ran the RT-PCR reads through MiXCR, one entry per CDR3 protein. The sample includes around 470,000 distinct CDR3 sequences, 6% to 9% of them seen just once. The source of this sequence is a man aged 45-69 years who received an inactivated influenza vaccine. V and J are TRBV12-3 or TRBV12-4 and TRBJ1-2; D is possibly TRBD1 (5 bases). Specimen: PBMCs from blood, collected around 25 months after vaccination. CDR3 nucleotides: TGTGCCAGCAATCCCACAGGAAGGAGTGGCTACACCTTC. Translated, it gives CASNPTGRSGYTF.